This passage covers 11 T cell receptor beta chains from one sample sequenced in a study of shared clonotypes between healthy human individuals. Sequencing was performed with immunoSEQ multiplex PCR; in TCRdb, only in-frame clones are kept and a portion is missing. The sample contains about 110,000 clones, about 66% of which appear only once. The sequencing input was memory CD8+ T cells sorted from blood. Subset meaning: CD45RO+ cells pooled with CCR7-negative TemRA cells. Receptor source: a woman aged 25 to 45 in good health.

The rearrangement uses TRBV7-9 and TRBJ2-7, with 8 bases that match TRBD1. V was pared by 5 bases and J by 6 bases, with 9 bases of the junction left unmatched. Germline values: CDR1 SEHNR, CDR2 FQNEAQ (reference sequence). CDR3 length equals 14 residues. The CDR3 DNA reads TGTGCCAGCAGCCCTCTTCAGGGGGCCGGCGAGCAGTACTTC. Its protein is CASSPLQGAGEQYF.

The V and J genes are TRBV2 and TRBJ1-3; D remains ambiguous. V lost 6 bases, J lost 0 bases, and 15 bases lay in between. The germline gives CDR1 SNHLY, CDR2 FYNNEI. This CDR3 is 16 amino acids long. CDR3 nucleotides: TGTGCCAGCAGCCTGCCCTGGGATAGCTCTGGAAACACCATATATTTT. This codes for CASSLPWDSSGNTIYF.

CDR3 loop: CASSSGGTEKLFF. As DNA, the CDR3 is TGTGCCAGCTCTAGTGGGGGGACCGAAAAACTGTTTTTT. V and J are TRBV25-1 and TRBJ1-4; D is perhaps TRBD1 (5 bases). Germline CDR1 and CDR2: MGHDK and SYGVNS. Trimming shortened V by 8 bases and J by 8 bases, and 15 bases separated the two germline ends. This CDR3 is built from 13 residues.

The chain combines TRBV23-1 with TRBJ1-1; 7 bases are shared with TRBD1. TRBV23-1 is an ORF, with its function uncertain. Unmatched junction bases numbered 9, after V lost 8 bases and J lost 12 bases. The CDR3 extends over 11 amino acids. As DNA, the CDR3 is TGCGCCAGCTCGACAGGGTATGCGTCTTTCTTT. Encoded protein: CASSTGYASFF.

This chain links TRBV5-1 with TRBJ1-2; 8 bases align to TRBD1. The V gene's germline CDR1 is SGHRS and CDR2 YFSETQ. Germline trimming cut 9 bases from V and 1 base from J; bases unmatched to any gene: 5. The CDR3 runs to 13 residues. The CDR3 here is CATATGVNYGYTF. In DNA, the CDR3 is TGCGCCACTGCGACAGGGGTTAACTATGGCTACACCTTC.

The chain employs TRBV7-2 and TRBJ2-7, with D possibly matching TRBD2 (5 bases). Germline lookup yields CDR1 SGHTA and CDR2 FQGNSA. Trimming took 8 bases from V and 2 from J, leaving 19 bases between them. The CDR3 is 15 amino acids. CDR3 bases: TGTGCCAGCGGATTCCAGGCGGCGGGCCCCTACGAGCAGTACTTC. This encodes CASGFQAAGPYEQYF. Using reference TRBV7-2 and TRBJ2-7 for the parts outside the CDR3, the full variable domain is GAGVSQSPSNKVTEKGKDVELRCDPISGHTALYWYRQSLGQGLEFLIYFQGNSAPDKSGLPSDRFSAERTGGSVSTLTIQRTQQEDSAVYLCASGFQAAGPYEQYFGPGTRLTVT.

This clone was counted between two and nine times. This chain links TRBV19 with TRBJ2-3; no reliable D call. This CDR3 spans 13 amino acids. The germline CDR1 and CDR2 sequences are LNHDA and SQIVND (reference sequence). The ends were cut back, 4 bases at V and 4 bases at J, with 9 bases in the middle. The CDR3 bases are TGTGCCAGTAGTAGATGGACCGCAGATACGCAGTATTTT. Translating gives CASSRWTADTQYF.

V and J are TRBV6-4 and TRBJ2-2; D unresolved. This CDR3 is 16 amino acids long. The germline V gene has CDR1 MRHNA and CDR2 SNTAGT. With 5 bases removed from V and 4 bases from J, the gap between germline ends came to 17 bases. In nucleotides, the CDR3 is TGTGCCAGCAGTCAAACTCCGGGTCACGGCACCGGGGAGCTGTTTTTT. Residues: CASSQTPGHGTGELFF.

This chain connects TRBV28 to TRBJ2-2, with TRBD2 identical over 7 bases. V shed 2 bases, J shed 1 base, and the junction held 1 base outside the gene matches. The CDR3 is 15 amino acids. Per germline, CDR1 MDHEN and CDR2 SYDVKM. The CDR3 sequence: CASSLLAENTGELFF. CDR3 DNA sequence: TGTGCCAGCAGTTTACTAGCGGAGAACACCGGGGAGCTGTTTTTT.

The chain carries TRBV28 and TRBJ2-7; possible D gene TRBD1, 5 bases. Trimming removed 2 bases from V and 5 bases from J, with 16 bases in between. Germline V gives CDR1 MDHEN, CDR2 SYDVKM. The length of the CDR3 is 15 residues. The CDR3: CASSLAEGVSNEQYF. Written as DNA, the CDR3 is TGTGCCAGCAGTTTAGCGGAAGGGGTTAGCAACGAGCAGTACTTC. The full variable domain, rest sourced from reference TRBV28 and TRBJ2-7, is DVKVTQSSRYLVKRTGEKVFLECVQDMDHENMFWYRQDPGLGLRLIYFSYDVKMKEKGDIPEGYSVSREKKERFSLILESASTNQTSMYLCASSLAEGVSNEQYFGPGTRLTVT.

The chain is built from TRBV28 and TRBJ1-2; D perhaps matches TRBD1 (6 bases). Trimming shortened V by 7 bases and J by 5 bases, and 14 bases separated the two germline ends. Germline V lookup: CDR1 MDHEN, CDR2 SYDVKM. The CDR3 is made up of 13 amino acids. The CDR3 DNA reads TGTGCCAGCACCCTGGGGCAGGGGTATGGCTACACCTTC. It translates to CASTLGQGYGYTF.